Listed below are T cell receptor beta chains from one sample, sequenced in a study of blood T cell repertoires in COVID-19. Assay used: immunoSEQ multiplex PCR; TCRdb lists only in-frame clones, some missing. This sample yields approximately 100,000 clones, of which roughly 84% are seen a single time; 6.2% belongs to the top ten. The sample was peripheral blood. The receptors come from a human donor in a cohort sampled during active COVID-19. CDR3s include the opening cysteine and the closing phenylalanine or tryptophan. The D gene is left open where the match is weak. The size entry is marked missing in some rows and otherwise reads once, few, many or a size class.

d_call	v_call	cdr3_length	clone_size	j_call	cdr3_nt	cdr3_aa
TRBD1	TRBV2	14	.	TRBJ2-2	TGTGCCAGCAGGGCGGACAGGGACACCGGGGAGCTGTTTTTT	CASRADRDTGELFF
.	TRBV11-3	14	few	TRBJ1-1	TGTGCCAGCAGCTTAGGGGCGCTGAACACTGAAGCTTTCTTT	CASSLGALNTEAFF
.	TRBV20-1	13	.	TRBJ1-6	TGCAGTGCTAGTAGGAGCTATAATTCACCCCTCCACTTT	CSASRSYNSPLHF
.	TRBV20-1	13	.	TRBJ2-1	TGCAGTGCTAGTCCTAGAGTTTACAATGAGCAGTTCTTC	CSASPRVYNEQFF
TRBD1	TRBV24-1	13	.	TRBJ2-5	TGTGCCACCAGTGAGGACAGGGGTGAGACCCAGTACTTC	CATSEDRGETQYF
.	TRBV11-1	14	.	TRBJ1-2	TGTGCCAGCAGACCACGCAGGGGATCCTATGGCTACACCTTC	CASRPRRGSYGYTF
.	TRBV25-1	14	.	TRBJ1-1	TGTGCCAGCAGTGAATATGACAGGTGGGCTGAAGCTTTCTTT	CASSEYDRWAEAFF
.	TRBV25-1	14	.	TRBJ2-7	TGTGCCAGCAGTGGGGCTAGCACCTCCTACGAGCAGTACTTC	CASSGASTSYEQYF
TRBD1	TRBV28	15	once	TRBJ1-2	TGTGCCAGCAGTTTAGGGCCCACAGGGGGCCTTGGCTACACCTTC	CASSLGPTGGLGYTF
.	TRBV15	17	.	TRBJ2-1	TGTGCCACCAGCCCACGGGGGGGGACAGGGACCTTAGATGAGCAGTTCTTC	CATSPRGGTGTLDEQFF
TRBD2	TRBV5-1	15	.	TRBJ2-7	TGCGCCAGCAGCAACGGACTAGCGGGGGACTACGAGCAGTACTTC	CASSNGLAGDYEQYF
TRBD1	TRBV11-2	14	.	TRBJ2-1	TGTGCCAGCGCGACAGGGTCAGAATCCAATGAGCAGTTCTTC	CASATGSESNEQFF
.	TRBV2	13	few	TRBJ1-5	TGTGCCAGCAAATCAGATAGCAATCAGCCCCAGCATTTT	CASKSDSNQPQHF
.	TRBV7-3	14	.	TRBJ2-3	TGTGCCAGCAGCTTATCAGGCGGCACAGATACGCAGTATTTT	CASSLSGGTDTQYF
.	TRBV28	15	.	TRBJ1-1	TGTGCCAGCAGTTCCTTCAGGGCACTGGACACTGAAGCTTTCTTT	CASSSFRALDTEAFF
TRBD1	TRBV19	14	.	TRBJ2-3	TGTGCCAGTCAGGACAGGGCGGGCACAGATACGCAGTATTTT	CASQDRAGTDTQYF
.	TRBV20-1	11	.	TRBJ2-1	TGCAGTGCTTATAGCTTCGATGAGCAGTTCTTC	CSAYSFDEQFF
TRBD1	TRBV28	14	.	TRBJ2-7	TGTGCCAGCAGTTCTGGACAGGGGTACTACGAGCAGTACTTC	CASSSGQGYYEQYF
.	TRBV5-4	14	.	TRBJ1-1	TGTGCCAGCAGCCCCCCACTTGGGAACACTGAAGCTTTCTTT	CASSPPLGNTEAFF
TRBD1	TRBV5-1	13	.	TRBJ2-7	TGCGCCAGCAGCCAGACAGGGGCCTACGAGCAGTACTTC	CASSQTGAYEQYF
TRBD1	TRBV6-5	14	.	TRBJ1-6	TGTGCCAGCAGGATGGGACAGACTAATTCACCCCTCCACTTT	CASRMGQTNSPLHF
TRBD1	TRBV27	14	.	TRBJ2-2	TGTGCCAGCAGTTTGACAGGGTGGAACGGGGAGCTGTTTTTT	CASSLTGWNGELFF
.	TRBV9	15	.	TRBJ2-7	TGTGCCAGCAGCGCGGCTGGGGGGAGACCCTACGAGCAGTACTTC	CASSAAGGRPYEQYF
.	TRBV29-1	17	few	TRBJ2-1	TGCAGCGTTGACGGGCTAGCCAAGATTAACTCCTACAATGAGCAGTTCTTC	CSVDGLAKINSYNEQFF
.	TRBV7-9	14	.	TRBJ1-1	TGTGCCAGCAGCTTCCAGGGTGGAGGGGCTGAAGCTTTCTTT	CASSFQGGGAEAFF
TRBD2	TRBV5-4	16	.	TRBJ2-5	TGTGCCAGCAGCTTGGGAGGGACTAGCGGGAGAGAGACCCAGTACTTC	CASSLGGTSGRETQYF
.	TRBV19	14	.	TRBJ1-1	TGTGCCAGTAGTATAGAGGAGGGGTCCACTGAAGCTTTCTTT	CASSIEEGSTEAFF
TRBD1	TRBV19	13	.	TRBJ2-7	TGTGCCAGTATGGACAGGAATTTCAACGAGCAGTACTTC	CASMDRNFNEQYF
TRBD1	TRBV19	12	.	TRBJ1-5	TGTGCCAGTAGGCCTTCAGGGGGCCCTCTGCATTTT	CASRPSGGPLHF
.	TRBV3-1/TRBV3-2	15	.	TRBJ1-2	TGTGCCAGCAGCCAGACAGCCGAGGCCCGGTATGGCTACACCTTC	CASSQTAEARYGYTF
.	TRBV15	14	few	TRBJ1-5	TGTGCCACCAGCAGAGGGACTGGCAATCAGCCCCAGCATTTT	CATSRGTGNQPQHF
.	TRBV4-1	14	.	TRBJ1-2	TGCGCCAGCAGCCAAGAGGAGACTAACTATGGCTACACCTTC	CASSQEETNYGYTF
TRBD2	TRBV6-4	15	few	TRBJ2-7	TGTGCCAGCAGTGTGACTAGCGGGGTTACCTACGAGCAGTACTTC	CASSVTSGVTYEQYF
TRBD1	TRBV9	13	few	TRBJ2-7	TGTGCCAGCAGCTACGCCGACAGGGACGAGCAGTACTTC	CASSYADRDEQYF
.	TRBV21-1	21	once	TRBJ1-1	TGTGCCAGCAGCAAAACCCGAATAGGGACAGGGATATATGAGAGGTCCACTGAAGCTTTCTTT	CASSKTRIGTGIYERSTEAFF
.	TRBV11-2	15	.	TRBJ1-4	TGTGCCAGCAGCTTAATTGGGGGCTTAGGTGAAAAACTGTTTTTT	CASSLIGGLGEKLFF
.	TRBV4-2	18	.	TRBJ1-1	TGTGCCAGCAGCCAAGACTCCGCGGCGATCGCCGGTTCTTTCGAAGCTTTCTTT	CASSQDSAAIAGSFEAFF
TRBD1	TRBV7-6	13	.	TRBJ2-4	TGTGCCAGCAGCTTAGCCCAGGGGGCCATTCAGTACTTC	CASSLAQGAIQYF
TRBD1	TRBV2	13	.	TRBJ1-2	TGTGCCAGCAGCGGGGACAGCCTAAAAGGCTACACCTTC	CASSGDSLKGYTF
.	TRBV27	10	.	TRBJ1-2	TGTGCCAGCAGCTTGAGCCGTTGTGAGTTC	CASSLSRCEF
.	TRBV12-3/TRBV12-4	11	.	TRBJ2-1	TGTGCCAGCAGTTCCTTCAATGAGCAGTTCTTC	CASSSFNEQFF
TRBD1	TRBV6-4	14	.	TRBJ1-5	TGTGCCAGCAGTGCAACAGGGGGCGTGCAGCCCCAGCATTTT	CASSATGGVQPQHF